The 4 T cell receptor beta chains listed next were all sequenced from one sample in a study of T cell responses to AZD1222 COVID-19 vaccine. Some clones are missing from TCRdb's copy, which holds only in-frame ones; the method was immunoSEQ multiplex PCR. The top ten hold 30% to 35% of the sample, which has over 75,000 clones, 75% to 90% seen once. Sample: peripheral blood, taken on day 0 of AZD1222 vaccination. These receptors came from an adult in good health.

This chain joins TRBV28 and TRBJ1-1; D perhaps matches TRBD1 (5 bases). Per the germline V gene, CDR1 is MDHEN and CDR2 is SYDVKM. This CDR3 comprises 13 residues. V shed 0 bases and J shed 4 bases, with 6 bases lying between them. The CDR3: CASSLWQGTEAFF. The CDR3 bases are TGTGCCAGCAGTTTATGGCAGGGCACTGAAGCTTTCTTT.

J is TRBJ2-7 and V is TRBV2, with D perhaps TRBD2 (5 bases). Germline CDR1 is SNHLY and CDR2 is FYNNEI. V was shortened by 2 bases and J by 5 bases, with 13 bases between the two germline ends. The CDR3 spans 14 residues. The CDR3 here is CASSELSGGDEQYF. The DNA for the CDR3 is TGTGCCAGCAGTGAATTGAGCGGAGGAGACGAGCAGTACTTC. Full variable domain (missing parts from reference TRBV2 and TRBJ2-7): EPEVTQTPSHQVTQMGQEVILRCVPISNHLYFYWYRQILGQKVEFLVSFYNNEISEKSEIFDDQFSVERPDGSNFTLKIRSTKLEDSAMYFCASSELSGGDEQYFGPGTRLTVT.

J is TRBJ2-3 and V is TRBV28; D unclear. The germline V gene has CDR1 MDHEN and CDR2 SYDVKM. The ends were cut back, 8 bases at V and 4 bases at J, with 4 bases in the middle. CDR3 size: 10 residues. For the CDR3, the DNA is TGTGCCAGCGGTTCAGATACGCAGTATTTT. It specifies CASGSDTQYF.

The chain carries TRBV7-6 and TRBJ2-1; TRBD1 might be the D (6 bases). The CDR3 covers 15 residues. With 4 bases removed from V and 9 bases from J, the gap between germline ends came to 19 bases. Germline V gene lookup returns CDR1 SGHVS and CDR2 FNYEAQ. The CDR3 here is CASSSPRTGWGEQFF. The CDR3 DNA is TGTGCCAGCAGCTCCCCCAGAACAGGGTGGGGTGAGCAGTTCTTC.